This record looks at one TCR beta chain sequence and its context. What antigen it recognizes has not been identified. No base quality information exists; no much larger clone differs at one position. CDR1 and CDR2, looked up from the germline V gene (reference sequence), are DFQATT and SNEGSKA. V is shortened by 6 bases, J by 5 bases, and the region joining them spans 10 bases. The CDR3 has 11 amino acids, counting the end cysteine and phenylalanine. Left in the record is the CDR3 DNA by itself, 33 bases read in frame from the first base. The immunoSEQ Assay, a bias-controlled multiplex PCR, was used to amplify TCRbeta CDR3 regions from genomic DNA. The published analysis was carried out like this. Nucleated cell counts per sample were estimated from amplification of reference gene primers within the assay. Sequence reads were collapsed and filtered to measure the absolute abundance of every unique TCRbeta CDR3 rearrangement. For each sample, productive Simpson clonality was calculated as the square root of Simpson's diversity index over productive rearrangements. In its TCRdb copy, this immuneACCESS table keeps in-frame sequences only and misses some clones. Where compared with another copy, unresolved V genes explain less than half of these, and the others have no known cause. That table is the source of V, J and clone size, and D and trimming were worked out from the DNA. In all, the sample holds roughly 180,000 clones, and more than 70% of those were seen once. The ten largest account for roughly 4% of the sample.

This entry is derived from a study of blood T cell repertoires in COVID-19 (TCRdb year 2020). About the full investigation: The collaborator samples originated in the United States, Italy and Spain and spanned the acute and convalescent phases of COVID-19. The material from the prospective study consisted of cDNA or gDNA derived from T cells, B-cell-depleted T cells, or PBMCs. Deeply sampled blood TCRbeta repertoires from subjects exposed to, actively infected with, or recovered from COVID-19 were included in the dataset. The repertoires were released in a freely available public database intended as a resource for research on the immune response to SARS-CoV-2. Samples were obtained from the ongoing ImmuneRACE study (first 160 participants) and from over 1,000 subjects provided by 6 global collaborators. Nearly every sample came with metadata listing a de-identified subject ID, COVID-19 status, age in years and sex. Where available, HLA class I and class II types were taken from metadata supplied by the sample provider and were not determined by assay-based typing. Points the paper makes about the study in general: Clinical and demographic metadata were provided uncurated, with the amount varying by source and participant.

Whole blood was collected in K2EDTA tubes by collaborating institutions according to the institutions' own protocols. For TCRbeta analysis, collaborators shipped samples as frozen whole blood, isolated PBMCs, or DNA extracted from either of those sample types. The chain links TRBV20-1 with TRBJ2-5; TRBD2 could be the D gene, as 6 bases match. The clonotype originates from a woman aged 25 to 39 with acute or convalescent COVID-19. The sample was peripheral blood. The CDR3 corresponds to CSAGGIETQYF. In nucleotide form, the sequence is TGCAGTGCCGGGGGTATCGAGACCCAGTACTTC.